This is a list of T cell receptor beta chains from one sample in a study of T-cell reconstitution after alpha-beta-depleted transplantation in children. TCRdb re-called the PCR reads with MiXCR, one entry per CDR3 protein. The table lists 440,000 or so distinct CDR3 sequences, 43% of them singletons. Specimen: PBMCs, collected before TCRalphabeta/CD19-depleted stem cell transplant. These receptors were taken from a girl aged 2 to 9 with aplastic anemia, due to receive a stem cell transplant. Both conserved end residues are part of each CDR3. A D gene is named only where the DNA matches it firmly. The listing skips clone size in some rows; elsewhere it reads once, few, many or a size class.

clone size	V gene	J gene	D gene	CDR3 protein	CDR3 DNA
few	TRBV7-2	TRBJ2-3	TRBD2	CASSSRLAANTDTQYF	TGTGCCAGCAGCTCCAGACTAGCGGCTAACACAGATACGCAGTATTTT
.	TRBV6-1	TRBJ1-2	TRBD1	CASRGQGAGGYTF	TGTGCCAGCAGGGGACAGGGGGCGGGAGGCTACACCTTC
many	TRBV6-5	TRBJ2-1	.	CASSSSLGRGRRNEQFF	TGTGCCAGCAGTTCCTCGCTTGGGAGGGGGCGCAGGAATGAGCAGTTCTTC
.	TRBV6-1	TRBJ2-7	TRBD2	CASSPRGTLPAVEQYF	TGTGCCAGCAGCCCGCGGGGGACGTTGCCCGCCGTCGAGCAGTACTTC
many	TRBV20-1	TRBJ1-4	.	CSGRRGPINEKLFF	TGCAGTGGACGACGGGGACCGATTAATGAAAAACTGTTTTTT
few	TRBV7-9	TRBJ2-7	.	CASSPGGGLSYEQYF	TGTGCCAGCAGCCCTGGGGGGGGCCTATCCTACGAGCAGTACTTC
many	TRBV12-3/TRBV12-4	TRBJ2-7	TRBD2	CASSLYSGSLQQYF	TGTGCCAGCAGTTTGTATAGCGGGAGCCTCCAGCAGTACTTC
.	TRBV28	TRBJ2-5	.	CASTLPGTSQETQYF	TGTGCCAGCACCCTCCCCGGGACCTCTCAAGAGACCCAGTACTTC
.	TRBV5-6	TRBJ2-3	TRBD2	CASSLGISGGAMDTQYF	TGTGCCAGCAGCTTGGGGATTAGCGGGGGGGCCATGGATACGCAGTATTTT
.	TRBV20-1	TRBJ2-1	TRBD2	CSAPGLALHEQFF	TGCAGTGCCCCGGGACTAGCGTTACATGAGCAGTTCTTC
.	TRBV19	TRBJ2-1	.	CASTPGAGNEQFF	TGTGCCAGTACACCCGGGGCGGGAAATGAGCAGTTCTTC
many	TRBV6-5	TRBJ2-1	.	CASSYGGEQFF	TGTGCCAGCAGTTACGGGGGTGAGCAGTTCTTC
.	TRBV27	TRBJ2-3	TRBD1	CASSSRDREGPDTQYF	TGTGCCAGCAGTTCCCGGGACAGGGAGGGTCCAGATACGCAGTATTTT
.	TRBV28	TRBJ2-2	TRBD2	CASSLGGVPTGELFF	TGTGCCAGCAGTTTGGGGGGGGTCCCCACCGGGGAGCTGTTTTTT
many	TRBV5-1	TRBJ1-2	.	CASSLDGQYYGYTF	TGCGCCAGCAGCTTGGATGGACAGTACTATGGCTACACCTTC
.	TRBV11-1	TRBJ2-1	.	CASSLRVGDVYNEQFF	TGTGCCAGCAGCTTACGGGTAGGCGACGTCTACAATGAGCAGTTCTTC
few	TRBV6-1	TRBJ1-2	TRBD1	CASSRDRGPRGYTF	TGTGCCAGCAGCCGCGACAGGGGACCTCGGGGCTACACCTTC
.	TRBV7-2	TRBJ2-3	TRBD2	CASSSSSGGIMDTQYF	TGTGCCAGCAGCTCTTCTAGCGGAGGTATAATGGATACGCAGTATTTT
many	TRBV20-1	TRBJ1-1	TRBD1	CSATDRGQVTEAFF	TGCAGTGCAACGGACAGGGGGCAGGTCACTGAAGCTTTCTTT
.	TRBV30	TRBJ1-1	.	CAWSVPGFEAFF	TGTGCCTGGAGTGTACCCGGGTTTGAAGCTTTCTTT
.	TRBV2	TRBJ1-5	TRBD1	CASSGLATGSNQPQHF	TGTGCCAGCAGTGGGCTCGCGACAGGGAGCAATCAGCCCCAGCATTTT
many	TRBV7-2	TRBJ2-7	.	CASSSRRGYEQYF	TGTGCCAGCAGCTCCCGGAGGGGTTACGAGCAGTACTTC
few	TRBV30	TRBJ1-5	.	CAWSPPGGFNQPQHF	TGTGCCTGGAGTCCCCCTGGAGGTTTCAATCAGCCCCAGCATTTT
many	TRBV29-1	TRBJ2-2	.	CSVRVTTGELFF	TGCAGCGTACGAGTTACCACCGGGGAGCTGTTTTTT
few	TRBV15	TRBJ2-3	TRBD1	CATSIRGSTDTQYF	TGTGCCACCAGCATCAGGGGGAGCACAGATACGCAGTATTTT
.	TRBV20-1	TRBJ2-5	.	CSARETLQETQYF	TGCAGTGCTAGAGAGACTCTTCAAGAGACCCAGTACTTC
.	TRBV27	TRBJ2-5	.	CASKTRWIETQYF	TGTGCCAGCAAGACTAGGTGGATTGAGACCCAGTACTTC
many	TRBV6-2/TRBV6-3	TRBJ1-1	.	CASDLTGTGTEAFF	TGTGCCAGTGATCTGACGGGGACGGGCACTGAAGCTTTCTTT
.	TRBV14	TRBJ2-5	.	CASSFKTSSQETQYF	TGTGCCAGCAGCTTCAAGACTAGTTCCCAAGAGACCCAGTACTTC
.	TRBV4-2	TRBJ2-4	TRBD2	CASSQDGTRRNIQYF	TGTGCCAGCAGCCAAGACGGGACTAGGAGGAACATTCAGTACTTC
.	TRBV5-1	TRBJ2-2	.	CASSLFLRGGSNTGELFF	TGCGCCAGCAGCTTGTTTCTGCGGGGAGGATCGAACACCGGGGAGCTGTTTTTT
many	TRBV20-1	TRBJ1-1	TRBD1	CSARMGQAEAFF	TGCAGTGCCAGGATGGGACAGGCTGAAGCTTTCTTT
.	TRBV12-3/TRBV12-4	TRBJ1-5	TRBD1	CASSRTGYQPQHF	TGTGCCAGCAGCCGGACAGGGTATCAGCCCCAGCATTTT
.	TRBV20-1	TRBJ2-1	.	CSARDTREIGNEQFF	TGCAGTGCTAGGGACACACGGGAGATAGGCAATGAGCAGTTCTTC
few	TRBV6-2/TRBV6-3	TRBJ2-3	TRBD2	CASSRPTGVAGDLRTDTQYF	TGTGCCAGCAGCCGACCCACAGGAGTAGCGGGAGACCTCCGCACAGATACGCAGTATTTT
.	TRBV29-1	TRBJ1-3	.	CSVWGSPGNTIYF	TGCAGCGTCTGGGGGTCCCCTGGAAACACCATATATTTT
.	TRBV6-2/TRBV6-3	TRBJ2-6	.	CASSYGTSGANVLTF	TGTGCCAGCAGTTACGGCACCTCTGGGGCCAACGTCCTGACTTTC
.	TRBV6-4	TRBJ2-3	TRBD2	CASSDSASGGTDTQYF	TGTGCCAGCAGTGACTCGGCTAGCGGGGGCACAGATACGCAGTATTTT
.	TRBV7-6	TRBJ2-5	.	CASSLEDLQFKRTVQETQYF	TGTGCCAGCAGCTTAGAAGATTTGCAATTTAAACGGACGGTGCAAGAGACCCAGTACTTC
few	TRBV2	TRBJ2-1	.	CASSEDNRRPYNEQFF	TGTGCCAGCAGTGAAGACAACCGAAGGCCCTACAATGAGCAGTTCTTC
once	TRBV6-2/TRBV6-3	TRBJ1-1	TRBD1	CASSYDNGTVNTEAFF	TGTGCCAGCAGTTACGATAACGGGACAGTGAACACTGAAGCTTTCTTT
once	TRBV5-1	TRBJ2-7	TRBD1	CASSLVRDRDGEQYF	TGCGCCAGCAGCTTGGTGAGGGACAGGGATGGCGAGCAGTACTTC